The rows below give T cell receptor beta chains drawn from one sample of a study of response to subunit inactivated influenza vaccine. TCRdb processed the RT-PCR reads anew with MiXCR; each CDR3 protein has one entry. The sample contains fewer than 550,000 distinct CDR3 sequences, about 25% of which appear only once. The source was CD4+ T cells sorted from PBMCs, collected less than 6 days after vaccination. The origin of the receptors is a man aged 50 to 60 who received an inactivated influenza vaccine. Each CDR3 is given with its conserved first and last residue. Fields, in order: clone size, D gene, J gene, V gene, CDR3 DNA, CDR3 protein. D genes are given only for firm matches. The size field is filled for only some rows; it gives once, few, many or a size class.

few - TRBJ2-7 TRBV6-2/TRBV6-3 TGTGCCAGCAGCCTGTTACAGGACACCTACGAGCAGTACTTC CASSLLQDTYEQYF
many - TRBJ2-5 TRBV5-6 TGTGCCAGCAGCTTGGTCGGCAGTAGCGGCTACCAAGAGACCCAGTACTTC CASSLVGSSGYQETQYF
few - TRBJ1-4 TRBV4-3 TGCGCCAGCAGCCAATTCACTCCTACCCTTACTGCAACTAATGAAAAACTGTTTTTT CASSQFTPTLTATNEKLFF
- - TRBJ2-3 TRBV4-2 TGTGCCAGCAGCCTTTCTAGCTCTGGAGATACGCAGTATTTT CASSLSSSGDTQYF
- - TRBJ2-3 TRBV20-1 TGCAGTGCTAGTCGCAGCGGAGGCCCTACAGATACGCAGTATTTT CSASRSGGPTDTQYF
- TRBD2 TRBJ2-3 TRBV10-3 TGTGCCATCAGTGATCGGACTAGCGGGAGATTTACTAGCACAGATACGCAGTATTTT CAISDRTSGRFTSTDTQYF
once - TRBJ2-1 TRBV12-3/TRBV12-4 TGTGCCAGCAGTACCGGGACTCCAGGAGCCTACAATGAGCAGTTCTTC CASSTGTPGAYNEQFF
- - TRBJ2-7 TRBV7-2 TGTGCCAGCAGCTTAGGGACTATCACCTACGAGCAGTACTTC CASSLGTITYEQYF
many TRBD2 TRBJ2-1 TRBV12-3/TRBV12-4 TGTGCCAGCACCGCGGGACTAGACTTAAATGAGCAGTTCTTC CASTAGLDLNEQFF
few TRBD2 TRBJ2-7 TRBV5-1 TGCGCCAGCAGCCGGCGCGGGAGATCGTACGAGCAGTACTTC CASSRRGRSYEQYF
few TRBD2 TRBJ2-1 TRBV6-5 TGTGCCAGCAGTTACCGAACATCTAGCGGGAGGTTCTACAATGAGCAGTTCTTC CASSYRTSSGRFYNEQFF
few - TRBJ2-3 TRBV20-1 TGCAGTGCTTTGGGACTCCAAGGATGGACAGATACGCAGTATTTT CSALGLQGWTDTQYF
- TRBD2 TRBJ2-1 TRBV20-1 TGCAGTGCTAGCCCCGGGACTAGCGGGACCTACAATGAGCAGTTCTTC CSASPGTSGTYNEQFF
few - TRBJ1-5 TRBV12-3/TRBV12-4 TGTGCCAGCAGAGGACAGAATCAGCCCCAGCATTTT CASRGQNQPQHF
- TRBD2 TRBJ2-1 TRBV27 TGTGCCAGCAGTTTACTACTAGCGGGATCCGCCAATGAGCAGTTCTTC CASSLLLAGSANEQFF
- - TRBJ1-1 TRBV6-2/TRBV6-3 TGTGCCAGCAGTTACTTAAGAGGTGAAGCTTTCTTT CASSYLRGEAFF